The 12 T cell receptor beta chains below were found in one sample sequenced in a study. TCRdb re-derived calls from the 5' RACE reads in MiXCR, one entry per CDR3 protein. The sample lists 20,000 to 25,000 distinct CDR3 sequences; 30% were seen once. The sequenced material came from tumor-infiltrating naive CD4+ T cells sorted from the breast tumor. Sample subset: naive CD4+ T cells, CD4+CD45RA+CD25-. These receptors all stem from a female donor with breast cancer.

This clonotype is labeled as medium-sized. The chain recombines TRBV20-1 with TRBJ2-1; 12 bases align to TRBD2. Germline V CDR1 and CDR2: DFQATT, SNEGSKA (reference sequence). This CDR3 has 16 residues. V lost 3 bases to trimming and J lost 8 bases; unmatched junction nucleotides: 11. The CDR3 protein is CSARGASGRASYEQFF. The CDR3 DNA is TGCAGTGCTAGGGGGGCTAGCGGGAGGGCCTCGTATGAGCAGTTCTTC.

This clonotype was seen a handful of times. The CDR3 loop is CASSDGDRNQPQHF. The CDR3 coding sequence is TGTGCCAGCAGTGATGGGGACAGGAATCAGCCCCAGCATTTT. The chain links TRBV2 to TRBJ1-5, with TRBD1 identical over 8 bases. With 3 bases clipped from V and 4 bases from J, the junction kept 2 bases outside the gene matches. Germline-derived CDR1 and CDR2 are SNHLY and FYNNEI. There are 14 residues in the CDR3.

A few counts support this clonotype. The V gene is TRBV29-1, the J gene TRBJ1-1, with D hard to call. The CDR3 totals 12 residues. Trimming shortened V by 7 bases and J by 0 bases, and 9 bases separated the two germline ends. Per germline, CDR1 SQVTM and CDR2 ANQGSEA. In DNA form, the CDR3 reads TGCAGCGCTGCTCCTATGAACACTGAAGCTTTCTTT. Translated: CSAAPMNTEAFF.

This sequence joins TRBV24-1 and TRBJ1-2; no definite D call. CDR1 is KGHDR, CDR2 SFDVKD, per germline. Trimming shortened V by 3 bases and J by 2 bases, and 12 bases separated the two germline ends. The CDR3 has 15 residues. The CDR3 DNA sequence: TGTGCCACCAGTGATCCAAACGGCAGGAACTATGGCTACACCTTC. Its translation: CATSDPNGRNYGYTF.

This rearrangement joins TRBV2 to TRBJ1-4; 10 nucleotides line up with TRBD1. The CDR3 has 14 residues. The germline gives CDR1 SNHLY, CDR2 FYNNEI. Unmatched junction bases numbered 4, after V lost 5 bases and J lost 7 bases. Written as DNA, the CDR3 is TGTGCCAGCAGTCGACAGGGGGCCCGTGAAAAACTGTTTTTT. It specifies CASSRQGAREKLFF.

This clonotype was seen more than once but under ten times. V and J are TRBV20-1 and TRBJ2-5; possibly TRBD2 for D (6 bases). Trimming shortened V by 3 bases and J by 4 bases, and 9 bases separated the two germline ends. Germline loops: CDR1 DFQATT, CDR2 SNEGSKA (reference sequence). The CDR3 has 12 residues. For the CDR3, the DNA is TGCAGTGCTAGCAAGGAGGGAGAGACCCAGTACTTC. Translated: CSASKEGETQYF.

This clonotype is medium-sized by share. This chain joins TRBV4-2 and TRBJ1-2; 9 bases line up with TRBD1. The ends lost 0 bases at V and 5 bases at J; junction bases unmatched: 4. Germline V gene data show CDR1 as LGHNA and CDR2 as YNFKEQ. This CDR3 has 15 amino acids. The CDR3 is CASSQDWDRAYGYTF. The CDR3 nucleotides read TGTGCCAGCAGCCAAGATTGGGACAGGGCTTATGGCTACACCTTC.

To note about this clonotype: This may stem from a read error, because a much larger clone lies one nucleotide away. The chain employs TRBV15 and TRBJ2-7; tentatively, D is TRBD2 (5 bases). In germline, CDR1 is LNHNV, CDR2 YYDKDF (reference sequence). The V end lost 4 bases, the J end lost 12 bases, and 28 bases lay between the germline ends. CDR3 length equals 16 residues. In DNA, the CDR3 is TGTGCCACCAGCACTACTTCGGGGAACCCAGTTTACGGGCGGTACTTC. It codes for CATSTTSGNPVYGRYF.

There are many counts of this clonotype. This chain connects TRBV24-1 to TRBJ2-7, with 10 nucleotides matching TRBD1. CDR1 and CDR2 from the germline V gene are KGHDR and SFDVKD. This CDR3 comprises 17 residues. The junction had 13 bases not matched to a gene; V was cut back by 2 bases and J by 7 bases. This chain's CDR3 is CATSDSTHDRGPGEQYF. The CDR3 DNA is TGTGCCACCAGTGATTCCACCCACGACAGGGGGCCAGGGGAGCAGTACTTC.

The chain has TRBV9 and TRBJ2-6; D unclear. This CDR3 region has 15 residues. V shed 0 bases and J shed 0 bases, with 4 bases lying between them. The germline gives CDR1 SGDLS, CDR2 YYNGEE. CDR3 region: CASSVGHSGANVLTF. The CDR3 DNA sequence: TGTGCCAGCAGCGTAGGCCACTCTGGGGCCAACGTCCTGACTTTC.

This clonotype appeared many times. The chain carries TRBV20-1 and TRBJ2-1; 12 bases agree with TRBD2. V shed 0 bases and J 0 bases; nucleotides not matched to a gene: 6. In germline, CDR1 is DFQATT, CDR2 SNEGSKA (reference sequence). The CDR3 has 18 amino acids. The CDR3 loop is CSARDSTSGGSSYNEQFF. The DNA for the CDR3 is TGCAGTGCTAGAGATTCGACTAGCGGGGGAAGCTCCTACAATGAGCAGTTCTTC.

A word on this clonotype: Its ends do not fully match the called genes, so a read error is possible. The rearrangement links TRBV6-5 to TRBJ1-4; perhaps TRBD1 as D (5 bases). The germline CDR1 and CDR2 sequences are MNHEY and SVGAGI. The CDR3 runs to 14 residues. The CDR3: CAGSSGFLDEKLFF. CDR3 nucleotide sequence: TGTGCCGGCAGTTCAGGGTTCTTGGATGAGAAACTGTTTTTT.